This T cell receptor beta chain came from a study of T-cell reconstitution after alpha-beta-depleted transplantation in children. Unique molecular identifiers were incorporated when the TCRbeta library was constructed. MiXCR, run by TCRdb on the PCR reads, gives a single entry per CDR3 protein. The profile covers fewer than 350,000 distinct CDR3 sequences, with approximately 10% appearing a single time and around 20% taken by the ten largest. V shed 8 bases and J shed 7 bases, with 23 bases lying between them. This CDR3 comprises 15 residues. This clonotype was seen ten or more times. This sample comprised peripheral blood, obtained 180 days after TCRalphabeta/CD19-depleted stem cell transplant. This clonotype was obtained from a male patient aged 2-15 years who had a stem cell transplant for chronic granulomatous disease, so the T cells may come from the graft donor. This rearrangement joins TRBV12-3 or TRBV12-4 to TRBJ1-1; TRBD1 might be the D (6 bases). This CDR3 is CASGSQSYREVEAFF. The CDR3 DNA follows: TGTGCCAGCGGATCACAGTCGTACAGGGAAGTTGAAGCTTTCTTT.